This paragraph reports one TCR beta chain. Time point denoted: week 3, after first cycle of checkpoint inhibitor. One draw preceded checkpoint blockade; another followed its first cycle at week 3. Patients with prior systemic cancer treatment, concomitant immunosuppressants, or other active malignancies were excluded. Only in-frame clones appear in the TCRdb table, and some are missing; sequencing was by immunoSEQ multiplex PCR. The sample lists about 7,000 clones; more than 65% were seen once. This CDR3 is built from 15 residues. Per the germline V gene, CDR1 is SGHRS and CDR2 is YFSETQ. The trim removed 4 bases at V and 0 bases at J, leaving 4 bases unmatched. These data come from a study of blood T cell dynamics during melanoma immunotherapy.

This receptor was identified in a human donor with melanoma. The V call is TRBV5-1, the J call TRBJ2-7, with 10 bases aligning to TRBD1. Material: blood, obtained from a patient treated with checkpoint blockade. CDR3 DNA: TGCGCCAGCAGCGAAAGGACAGGGGGCTCCTACGAGCAGTACTTC. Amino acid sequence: CASSERTGGSYEQYF.